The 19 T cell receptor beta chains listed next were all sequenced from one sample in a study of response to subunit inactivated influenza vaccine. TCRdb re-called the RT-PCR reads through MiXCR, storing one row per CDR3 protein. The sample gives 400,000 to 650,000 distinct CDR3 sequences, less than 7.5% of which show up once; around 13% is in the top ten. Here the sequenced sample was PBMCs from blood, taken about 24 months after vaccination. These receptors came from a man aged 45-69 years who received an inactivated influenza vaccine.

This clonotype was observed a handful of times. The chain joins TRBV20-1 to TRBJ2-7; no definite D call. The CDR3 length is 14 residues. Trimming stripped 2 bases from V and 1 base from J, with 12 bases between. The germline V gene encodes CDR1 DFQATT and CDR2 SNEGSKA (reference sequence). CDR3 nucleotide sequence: TGCAGTGCTAGACGACTCCCAGAATCCTACGAGCAGTACTTC. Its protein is CSARRLPESYEQYF.

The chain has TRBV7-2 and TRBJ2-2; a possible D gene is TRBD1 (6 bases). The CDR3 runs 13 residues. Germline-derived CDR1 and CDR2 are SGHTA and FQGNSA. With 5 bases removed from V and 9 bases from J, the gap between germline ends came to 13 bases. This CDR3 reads CASSPTQGRELFF. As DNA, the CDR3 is TGTGCCAGCAGCCCCACGCAGGGGAGGGAGCTGTTTTTT.

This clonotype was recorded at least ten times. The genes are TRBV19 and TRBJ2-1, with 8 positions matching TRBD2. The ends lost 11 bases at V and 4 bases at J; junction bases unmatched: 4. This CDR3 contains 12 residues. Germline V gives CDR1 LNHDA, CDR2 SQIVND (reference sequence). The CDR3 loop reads CASAGGYNEQFF. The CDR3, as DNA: TGTGCCTCGGCGGGAGGTTACAATGAGCAGTTCTTC.

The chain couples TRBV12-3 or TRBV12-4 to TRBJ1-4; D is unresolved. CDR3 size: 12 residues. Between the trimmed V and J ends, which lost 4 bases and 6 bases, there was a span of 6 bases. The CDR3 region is CASSSPHEKLFF. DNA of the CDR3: TGTGCCAGCAGTTCCCCCCATGAAAAACTGTTTTTT.

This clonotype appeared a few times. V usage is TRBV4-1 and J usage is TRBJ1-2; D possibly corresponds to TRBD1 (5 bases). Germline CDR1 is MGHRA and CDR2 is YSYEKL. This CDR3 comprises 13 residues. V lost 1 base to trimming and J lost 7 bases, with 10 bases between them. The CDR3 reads CASSQVRGPGYTF. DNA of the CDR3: TGCGCCAGCAGCCAAGTTAGGGGTCCTGGCTACACCTTC.

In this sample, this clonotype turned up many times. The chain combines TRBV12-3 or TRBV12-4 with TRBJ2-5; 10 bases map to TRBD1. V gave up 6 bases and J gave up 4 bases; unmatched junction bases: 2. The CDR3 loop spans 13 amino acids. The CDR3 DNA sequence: TGTGCCAGCAGAAGGACAGGGGGAGAGACCCAGTACTTC. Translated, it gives CASRRTGGETQYF.

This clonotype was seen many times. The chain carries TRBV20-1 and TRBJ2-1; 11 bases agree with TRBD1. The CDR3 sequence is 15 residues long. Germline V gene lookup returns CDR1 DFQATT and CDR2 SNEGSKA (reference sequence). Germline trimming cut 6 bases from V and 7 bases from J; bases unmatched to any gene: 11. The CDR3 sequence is CSANPGQGDLNEQFF. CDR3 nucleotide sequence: TGCAGTGCAAATCCGGGACAGGGGGACCTGAATGAGCAGTTCTTC.

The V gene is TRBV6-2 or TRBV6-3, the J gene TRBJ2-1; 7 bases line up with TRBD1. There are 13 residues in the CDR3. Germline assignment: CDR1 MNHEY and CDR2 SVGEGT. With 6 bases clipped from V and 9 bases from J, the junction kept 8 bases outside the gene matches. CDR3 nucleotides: TGTGCCAGCAGGACGGACAGGTTGGGTGAGCAGTTCTTC. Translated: CASRTDRLGEQFF.

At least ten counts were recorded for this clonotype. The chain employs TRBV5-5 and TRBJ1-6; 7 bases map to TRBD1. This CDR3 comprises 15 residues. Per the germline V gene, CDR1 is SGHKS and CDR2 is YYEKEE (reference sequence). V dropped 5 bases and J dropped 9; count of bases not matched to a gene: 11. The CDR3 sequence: CASSQDRIKISPLHF. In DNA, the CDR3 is TGTGCCAGCAGTCAGGACAGGATCAAAATTTCACCCCTCCACTTT. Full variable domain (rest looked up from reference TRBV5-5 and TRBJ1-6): DAGVTQSPTHLIKTRGQQVTLRCSPISGHKSVSWYQQVLGQGPQFIFQYYEKEERGRGNFPDRFSARQFPNYSSELNVNALLLGDSALYLCASSQDRIKISPLHFGNGTRLTVT.

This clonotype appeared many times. The chain's CDR3 is CSARYLGNYNEQFF. The DNA of the CDR3 is TGCAGTGCTAGATACCTAGGCAACTACAATGAGCAGTTCTTC. This chain joins TRBV20-1 and TRBJ2-1, with unresolved D. The CDR3 spans 14 residues. Trimming took off 2 bases at V and 3 bases at J, with 11 bases between the two ends. CDR1 and CDR2 from the germline V gene are DFQATT and SNEGSKA (reference sequence).

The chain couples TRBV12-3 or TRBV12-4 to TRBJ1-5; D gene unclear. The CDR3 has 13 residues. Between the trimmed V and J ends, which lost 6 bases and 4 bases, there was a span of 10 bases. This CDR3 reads CASSFIENQPQHF. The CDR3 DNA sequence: TGTGCCAGCAGCTTCATAGAGAATCAGCCCCAGCATTTT.

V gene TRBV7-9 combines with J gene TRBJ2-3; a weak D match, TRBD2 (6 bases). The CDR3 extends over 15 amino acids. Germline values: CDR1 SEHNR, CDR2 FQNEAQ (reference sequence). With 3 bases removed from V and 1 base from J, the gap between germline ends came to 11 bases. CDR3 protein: CASSFEGGRTDTQYF. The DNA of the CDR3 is TGTGCCAGCAGCTTTGAGGGAGGTCGCACAGATACGCAGTATTTT. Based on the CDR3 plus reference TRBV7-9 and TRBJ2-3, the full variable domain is DTGVSQNPRHKITKRGQNVTFRCDPISEHNRLYWYRQTLGQGPEFLTYFQNEAQLEKSRLLSDRFSAERPKGSFSTLEIQRTEQGDSAMYLCASSFEGGRTDTQYFGPGTRLTVL.

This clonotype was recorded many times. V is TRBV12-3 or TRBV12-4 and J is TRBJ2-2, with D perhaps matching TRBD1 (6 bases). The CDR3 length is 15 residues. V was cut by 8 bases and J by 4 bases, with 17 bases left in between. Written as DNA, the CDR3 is TGTGCCAGCTGTAACAAACAGGGTTCCACCGGGGAGCTGTTTTTT. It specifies CASCNKQGSTGELFF.

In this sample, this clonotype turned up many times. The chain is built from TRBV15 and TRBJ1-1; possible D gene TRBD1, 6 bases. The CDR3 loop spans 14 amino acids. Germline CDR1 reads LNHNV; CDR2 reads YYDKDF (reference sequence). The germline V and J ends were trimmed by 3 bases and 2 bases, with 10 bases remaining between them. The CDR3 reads CATSSTTGNTEAFF. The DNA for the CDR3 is TGTGCCACCAGCAGCACGACAGGTAACACTGAAGCTTTCTTT. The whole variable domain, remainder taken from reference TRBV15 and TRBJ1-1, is DAMVIQNPRYQVTQFGKPVTLSCSQTLNHNVMYWYQQKSSQAPKLLFHYYDKDFNNEADTPDNFQSRRPNTSFCFLDIRSPGLGDTAMYLCATSSTTGNTEAFFGQGTRLTVV.

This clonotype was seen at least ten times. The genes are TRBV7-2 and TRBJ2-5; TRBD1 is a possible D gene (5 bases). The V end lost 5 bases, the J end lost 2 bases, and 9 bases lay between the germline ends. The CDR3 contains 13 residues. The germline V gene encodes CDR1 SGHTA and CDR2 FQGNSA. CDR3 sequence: CASSRQLQETQYF. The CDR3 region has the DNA TGTGCCAGCAGCAGACAGTTACAAGAGACCCAGTACTTC.

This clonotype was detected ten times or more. In DNA form, the CDR3 reads TGTGCCAGCGGCCGGGACAGGGGCTCCTACGAGCAGTACTTC. Translation: CASGRDRGSYEQYF. This chain connects TRBV4-2 to TRBJ2-7; 10 nucleotides match TRBD1. CDR1 is LGHNA and CDR2 is YNFKEQ in the germline V gene. The CDR3 covers 14 residues. V lost 8 bases and J lost 0; bases outside the gene matches: 4.

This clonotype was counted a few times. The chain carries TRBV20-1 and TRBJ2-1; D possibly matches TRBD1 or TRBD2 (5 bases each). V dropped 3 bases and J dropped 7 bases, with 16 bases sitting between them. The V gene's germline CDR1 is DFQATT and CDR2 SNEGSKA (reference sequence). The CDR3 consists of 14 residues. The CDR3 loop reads CSASIGTTTNEQFF. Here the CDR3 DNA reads TGCAGTGCTAGCATCGGGACGACCACAAATGAGCAGTTCTTC.

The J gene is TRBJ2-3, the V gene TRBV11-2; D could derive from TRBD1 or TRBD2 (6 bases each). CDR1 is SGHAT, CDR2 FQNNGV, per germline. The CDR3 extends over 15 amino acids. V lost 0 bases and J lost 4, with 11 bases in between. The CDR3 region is CASSLEGGGADTQYF. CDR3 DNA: TGTGCCAGCAGCTTAGAGGGGGGCGGGGCAGATACGCAGTATTTT.

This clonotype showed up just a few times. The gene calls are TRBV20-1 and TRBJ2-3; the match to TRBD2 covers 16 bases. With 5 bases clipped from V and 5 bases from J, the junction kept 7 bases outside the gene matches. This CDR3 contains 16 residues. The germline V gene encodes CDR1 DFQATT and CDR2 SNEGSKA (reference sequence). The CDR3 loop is CSASGTSGGAVDTQYF. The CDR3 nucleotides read TGCAGTGCTTCGGGGACTAGCGGGGGGGCGGTAGATACGCAGTATTTT.